This TCR beta chain is drawn from a study of technical replicates of blood from several donors. The protocol was immunoSEQ multiplex PCR, while the TCRdb copy is restricted to in-frame clones and leaves out a portion. The profile shows about 62,000 clones, roughly 91% of them singletons. This clone was detected only a few times. The sequenced material came from PBMCs. The TCR was taken from a human donor in good health. Some clones in this sample may be carry-over from other donors' samples.

CDR3 residues: CASSNSYLQETQYF. The CDR3 DNA reads as TGTGCCAGCAGCAACAGTTACCTCCAAGAGACCCAGTACTTC. The chain carries TRBV7-9 and TRBJ2-5; D not certain. Trimming removed 5 bases from V and 1 base from J, with 11 bases in between. The CDR3 sequence is 14 residues long. Per germline, CDR1 SEHNR and CDR2 FQNEAQ (reference sequence).